This is a list of T cell receptor beta chains from one sample in a study of molecular identifiers for immune sequencing clone quantification. TCRdb independently ran MiXCR on the PCR reads; one entry per CDR3 protein. The sample lists more than 450,000 distinct CDR3 sequences, about 21% occurring once. The sequenced material came from naive CD8+ T cells from blood, with Jurkat cell RNA spiked in. The receptors stem from a human donor in good health. Some libraries in this study had Jurkat cell RNA spiked in. Both conserved end residues are part of each CDR3. A D gene is named only where the DNA matches it firmly. Expanded clones are given a class, and other clones once, few, many or no size at all.

CASSPRTDYEQYF TGTGCCAGCAGCCCCAGGACTGACTACGAGCAGTACTTC many TRBJ2-7 TRBV7-9 .
CTSSQDVLGTNNEQYF TGCACCAGCAGCCAAGATGTCCTAGGGACAAATAACGAGCAGTACTTC . TRBJ2-7 TRBV4-3 .
CATTPGLASYEQYF TGTGCCACCACGCCGGGACTAGCATCCTACGAGCAGTACTTC . TRBJ2-7 TRBV6-5 TRBD2
CSARAEIREAYEQYF TGCAGTGCTAGGGCCGAGATCCGGGAAGCCTACGAGCAGTACTTC few TRBJ2-7 TRBV20-1 .
CASSPAGLDRGDTQYF TGTGCCAGCAGTCCCGCGGGACTGGATCGGGGAGATACGCAGTATTTT few TRBJ2-3 TRBV28 .
CASSSGLQAETQYF TGTGCCAGCAGCTCGGGACTCCAGGCGGAGACCCAGTACTTC many TRBJ2-5 TRBV7-9 .
CASSPREQLWVAFF TGTGCCAGCAGCCCAAGAGAACAGTTATGGGTGGCTTTCTTT few TRBJ1-1 TRBV3-1 .
CASSLWDRGQETQYF TGTGCCAGCAGCCTCTGGGACAGGGGACAAGAGACCCAGTACTTC few TRBJ2-5 TRBV7-9 TRBD1
CASSETGTENSPLHF TGTGCCAGCAGCGAAACCGGGACAGAGAATTCACCCCTCCACTTT few TRBJ1-6 TRBV9 TRBD1
CASSRWDSSSGANVLTF TGTGCCAGCAGCCGGTGGGACAGTAGCTCTGGGGCCAACGTCCTGACTTTC many TRBJ2-6 TRBV11-2 TRBD1
CASSLEQGLYF TGTGCCAGCAGCTTGGAACAGGGGCTGTATTTT few TRBJ2-3 TRBV5-8 TRBD1
CASSSPGDTDTQYF TGTGCCAGCAGCTCCCCGGGGGACACAGATACGCAGTATTTT . TRBJ2-3 TRBV11-2 .
CSAFWQSEGLTYNSPLHF TGCAGTGCTTTCTGGCAGAGCGAGGGGTTGACCTATAATTCACCCCTCCACTTT . TRBJ1-6 TRBV20-1 .
CASSQVWSIAGGGNEQFF TGCGCCAGCAGCCAAGTTTGGAGTATAGCGGGAGGGGGTAATGAGCAGTTCTTC . TRBJ2-1 TRBV4-1 TRBD2
CASSQERIYNEQFF TGCGCCAGCAGCCAAGAAAGGATATACAATGAGCAGTTCTTC . TRBJ2-1 TRBV4-3 .
CASSQDASINEKLFF TGCGCCAGCAGCCAAGATGCGTCTATTAATGAAAAACTGTTTTTT many TRBJ1-4 TRBV4-3 .
CASSYSIAGNSGANVLTF TGTGCCAGCAGTTACTCGATAGCGGGGAACTCTGGGGCCAACGTCCTGACTTTC . TRBJ2-6 TRBV6-2/TRBV6-3 TRBD2
CASSQELIQAGSYEQYF TGCGCCAGCAGCCAAGAACTCATCCAAGCGGGGTCGTACGAGCAGTACTTC . TRBJ2-7 TRBV4-1 TRBD2
CASSQVQGSGQFF TGTGCCAGCAGCCAAGTTCAGGGGTCTGGGCAGTTCTTC many TRBJ2-1 TRBV4-2 .
CASSWRGAAFF TGTGCCAGCAGCTGGCGGGGCGCCGCTTTCTTT many TRBJ1-1 TRBV7-9 .
CASSTRQASLKAHEQFF TGTGCCAGCAGCACCCGACAGGCCAGCCTCAAAGCACATGAGCAGTTCTTC . TRBJ2-1 TRBV7-6 .
CASSQGTGSDTEAFF TGCGCCAGCAGCCAGGGTACAGGGTCGGACACTGAAGCTTTCTTT . TRBJ1-1 TRBV4-1 .
CASSLAGGLWNEQFF TGTGCCAGCAGCTTAGCGGGGGGGCTGTGGAATGAGCAGTTCTTC . TRBJ2-1 TRBV7-9 .
CASSEFGDDAEQYF TGTGCCAGCAGTGAATTTGGGGATGATGCCGAGCAGTACTTC . TRBJ2-7 TRBV2 .
CSVDPPGNTEAFF TGCAGCGTTGATCCCCCAGGGAACACTGAAGCTTTCTTT many TRBJ1-1 TRBV29-1 .
CASSYVAGGPNEQFF TGTGCCAGCAGTTACGTTGCGGGAGGGCCTAATGAGCAGTTCTTC . TRBJ2-1 TRBV6-2/TRBV6-3 TRBD2
CASSPAGTGASGYTF TGTGCCAGCAGCCCTGCCGGGACAGGGGCGTCAGGCTACACCTTC . TRBJ1-2 TRBV6-6 TRBD1
CASSISGSWETQYF TGTGCCAGCAGCATTAGCGGGAGCTGGGAGACCCAGTACTTC many TRBJ2-5 TRBV7-9 TRBD2